This passage covers 19 T cell receptor beta chains from one sample sequenced in a study of blood T cells in healthy people across ages. A sample-barcoded 5' primer and a J-beta primer mix were used in a second PCR of roughly 6 to 11 cycles. TCRdb analysed the 5' RACE reads with MiXCR anew, one entry per CDR3 protein. The sample shows over 450,000 distinct CDR3 sequences, more than 20% of them seen only once. These data were also filed under a second study, of T cells of mothers and their children.

The sequencing sample was made of blood. These receptors originate from a boy between 10 and 17 years old in good health.

This clonotype has a count of ten or more. This chain links TRBV4-3 with TRBJ2-7; D is uncertain. The V end was cut by 3 bases, the J end by 0 bases, with 6 bases between. Germline CDR1 is LGHNA and CDR2 is YSLEER. This CDR3 region has 13 residues. DNA for the CDR3: TGCGCCAGCAGCCATCGCGCCTCCTACGAGCAGTACTTC. Translation gives CASSHRASYEQYF.

V usage is TRBV5-5 and J usage is TRBJ2-1, with TRBD1 matching over 10 bases. The germline CDR1 and CDR2 sequences are SGHKS and YYEKEE (reference sequence). CDR3 length: 16 amino acids. After removal of 5 bases from V and 6 bases from J, the junction contained 11 bases not matched to a gene. The CDR3 DNA reads TGTGCCAGCAGGACTACTGGGACAGGGGCCCCCAATGAGCAGTTCTTC. Its protein is CASRTTGTGAPNEQFF.

This sequence joins TRBV18 and TRBJ1-2; TRBD1 aligns across 9 bases. CDR3 size: 16 residues. Germline V lookup: CDR1 KGHSH, CDR2 LQKENI. The trim removed 2 bases at V and 0 bases at J, leaving 4 bases unmatched. Here the CDR3 reads CASSPTGGHTNYGYTF. The CDR3 region has the DNA TGTGCCAGCTCACCAACAGGGGGCCATACTAACTATGGCTACACCTTC.

The rearrangement joins TRBV16 to TRBJ1-5; D gene unclear. CDR3 length equals 17 residues. Trimming took off 4 bases at V and 0 bases at J, with 16 bases between the two ends. Germline assignment: CDR1 KGHSY and CDR2 FQNENV. CDR3 DNA: TGTGCCAGCAGCCTAATCGGCCGGGCAGATAGCAATCAGCCCCAGCATTTT. Amino acids: CASSLIGRADSNQPQHF.

In this sample, this clonotype turned up a few times. The chain employs TRBV7-2 and TRBJ2-7, with D unresolved. Germline V gives CDR1 SGHTA, CDR2 FQGNSA. CDR3 length: 14 residues. Trimming stripped 1 base from V and 0 bases from J, with 7 bases between. CDR3 nucleotide sequence: TGTGCCAGCAGCTTAGGTGTCAACTCCTACGAGCAGTACTTC. This codes for CASSLGVNSYEQYF.

In DNA form, the CDR3 reads TGCAGTGCTAGCGGGATAACCGGGACTAGCGGGAGCCCAGATACGCAGTATTTT. Translation: CSASGITGTSGSPDTQYF. The chain recombines TRBV20-1 with TRBJ2-3; 14 bases align to TRBD2. The trim removed 3 bases at V and 4 bases at J, leaving 12 bases unmatched. The germline gives CDR1 DFQATT, CDR2 SNEGSKA (reference sequence). The CDR3 sequence is 18 residues long.

The table lists this clonotype with a few counts. The J gene is TRBJ1-1, the V gene TRBV12-3 or TRBV12-4; 7 nucleotides match TRBD1. Trimming at V came to 6 bases and at J to 4 bases, leaving 8 bases not matched to a gene. The length of the CDR3 is 14 residues. The CDR3 reads CASRNRQGGTEAFF. The CDR3 DNA follows: TGTGCCAGCAGAAATCGACAGGGAGGCACTGAAGCTTTCTTT.

This clonotype was detected many times. The chain recombines TRBV5-1 with TRBJ2-1, with TRBD1 matching over 11 bases. Trimming took 4 bases from V and 8 from J; bases not matched to a gene: 5. CDR1 SGHRS and CDR2 YFSETQ come from the germline V gene. The length of the CDR3 is 14 residues. CDR3 sequence: CASSRRDRGDEQFF. CDR3 coding DNA: TGCGCCAGCAGCCGGAGGGACAGGGGGGATGAGCAGTTCTTC.

The CDR3 coding sequence is TGTGCCAGTCTCCAGGGCGGGAACACTGAAGCTTTCTTT. Translating gives CASLQGGNTEAFF. The chain carries TRBV18 and TRBJ1-1, with D perhaps TRBD1 (5 bases). Germline V gene sequence: CDR1 KGHSH, CDR2 LQKENI. V lost 9 bases to trimming and J lost 1 base, with 12 bases between them. The CDR3 has 13 residues.

This clonotype turned up a few times. This rearrangement joins TRBV7-2 to TRBJ2-1; D not certain. The CDR3 contains 16 residues. Trimming took off 1 base at V and 3 bases at J, with 13 bases between the two ends. Per the germline V gene, CDR1 is SGHTA and CDR2 is FQGNSA. The CDR3 loop reads CASSLVFRQNYNEQFF. CDR3 in DNA: TGTGCCAGCAGCTTAGTGTTCCGGCAGAACTACAATGAGCAGTTCTTC.

This clonotype was observed a few times. The V gene is TRBV6-2 or TRBV6-3, the J gene TRBJ2-7, with D tentatively TRBD1 (6 bases). This CDR3 is 18 amino acids long. CDR1 is MNHEY and CDR2 is SVGEGT in the germline V gene. The V end was cut by 4 bases, the J end by 0 bases, with 22 bases between. The DNA of the CDR3 is TGTGCCAGCAGTTCCGATCACGACAGGCCTTTCCACTCCTACGAGCAGTACTTC. It codes for CASSSDHDRPFHSYEQYF.

A remark on this clonotype: Since a much larger clone is just one base distant, this may be a read error. This sequence joins TRBV12-3 or TRBV12-4 and TRBJ2-3; maybe TRBD2 (7 bases). The CDR3 sequence is 16 residues long. V was shortened by 0 bases and J by 5 bases, with 15 bases between the two germline ends. This chain's CDR3 is CASSLAGGGGGDTQYF. Written as DNA, the CDR3 is TGTGCCAGCAGTTTAGCCGGGGGAGGGGGAGGAGATACGCAGTATTTT.

CDR3 sequence (DNA): TGTGCCAGCAGCTTGAACAGGGGTCTGGGCGAGCAGTACTTC. Protein product: CASSLNRGLGEQYF. The chain recombines TRBV13 with TRBJ2-7; 7 bases line up with TRBD1. Losses at the gene ends were 3 bases for V and 6 bases for J; bases not matched to a gene: 8. The CDR3 sequence is 14 residues long. In germline, CDR1 is PRHDT, CDR2 FYEKMQ (reference sequence).

The V call is TRBV15, the J call TRBJ1-2; D may be TRBD1 (6 bases). The V gene lost 1 base and the J gene lost 4 bases, with 16 bases spanning the gap. The V gene's germline CDR1 is LNHNV and CDR2 YYDKDF (reference sequence). This CDR3 spans 16 amino acids. The CDR3 loop reads CATSRGGTLTSYGYTF. Written as DNA, the CDR3 is TGTGCCACCAGCAGAGGAGGGACACTTACATCCTATGGCTACACCTTC.

V is TRBV6-5 and J is TRBJ2-7; 7 bases match TRBD1. CDR1 is MNHEY and CDR2 is SVGAGI in the germline V gene. V trimming: 7 bases; J trimming: 3 bases; junction bases outside the gene matches: 9. The length of the CDR3 is 14 residues. The DNA of the CDR3 is TGTGCCAGCATGGGGTTGCAGGGGGACTACGAGCAGTACTTC. Amino acids: CASMGLQGDYEQYF.

This rearrangement joins TRBV20-1 to TRBJ1-3; D not certain. The CDR3 runs to 14 residues. Germline values: CDR1 DFQATT, CDR2 SNEGSKA (reference sequence). The ends were cut back, 0 bases at V and 3 bases at J, with 9 bases in the middle. The DNA for the CDR3 is TGCAGTGCTAGAGATCCTACGGGTGGAAACACCATATATTTT. It yields the protein CSARDPTGGNTIYF.

DNA of the CDR3: TGCAGTGCTAGAGATACACCCGGAAACACCATATATTTT. Protein: CSARDTPGNTIYF. V gene TRBV20-1 combines with J gene TRBJ1-3; D call uncertain. CDR3 length equals 13 residues. CDR1 is DFQATT and CDR2 is SNEGSKA in the germline V gene (reference sequence). Trimming left V 0 bases short and J 4 bases short, with 7 bases between.

DNA for the CDR3: TGTGCCAGCAGTTTACTCCCGATTCTGGGGGGCGGAGAGACCCAGTACTTC. It codes for CASSLLPILGGGETQYF. J is TRBJ2-5 and V is TRBV12-3 or TRBV12-4, with D perhaps assigned TRBD1 or TRBD2 (6 bases each). The ends were cut back, 2 bases at V and 4 bases at J, with 20 bases in the middle. The CDR3 is made up of 17 amino acids.

The chain carries TRBV20-1 and TRBJ2-1, with 9 bases fitting TRBD2. The DNA end favors TRBJ2-5, so the J call may be wrong. Germline CDR1 reads DFQATT; CDR2 reads SNEGSKA (reference sequence). The CDR3 is 17 amino acids. The CDR3 here is CSASSGGVAGVSETQYF. Here the CDR3 DNA reads TGCAGTGCTAGCTCAGGAGGGGTAGCGGGAGTATCAGAGACCCAGTACTTC.